What follows are 15 T cell receptor beta chains derived from one specimen sequenced in a study of blood T cell repertoires in COVID-19. Data came from immunoSEQ multiplex PCR; TCRdb stores just in-frame clones and leaves some out. The table has hundreds of thousands of clones, 89% seen once. The sequenced material came from PBMCs or T cells enriched from blood (not recorded which). These receptors all stem from a woman in her forties who had recovered from COVID-19.

This clone was seen once. This sequence joins TRBV10-2 and TRBJ1-2, with 8 bases matching TRBD1. Per the germline V gene, CDR1 is WSHSY and CDR2 is SAAADI. The CDR3 spans 15 residues. Losses at the gene ends were 2 bases for V and 2 bases for J; bases not matched to a gene: 4. In nucleotides, the CDR3 is TGCGCCAGCAGTGAGGGACAGGGCTCGAACTATGGCTACACCTTC. As protein: CASSEGQGSNYGYTF.

The rearrangement links TRBV5-6 to TRBJ2-5, with TRBD2 identical over 9 bases. Trimming cost V 4 bases and J 5 bases; bases outside gene matches: 9. The CDR3 is 15 residues long. Germline V lookup: CDR1 SGHDT, CDR2 YYEEEE. CDR3 sequence reads: CASSGAGTSFETQYF. CDR3 bases: TGTGCCAGCAGCGGGGCCGGGACTAGCTTCGAGACCCAGTACTTC.

CDR3: CASSVDGSGDSPLHF. The CDR3 bases are TGTGCCAGCAGCGTAGATGGGTCAGGGGATTCACCCCTCCACTTT. V usage is TRBV9 and J usage is TRBJ1-6, with TRBD1 as a possible D gene (6 bases). The ends were cut back, 0 bases at V and 8 bases at J, with 12 bases in the middle. The CDR3 is 15 residues long. CDR1 and CDR2 (germline): SGDLS, YYNGEE.

The genes are TRBV18 and TRBJ2-3, with 7 bases that match TRBD2. The CDR3 contains 16 residues. J was trimmed by 2 bases and V by 3 bases; bases with no gene match: 8. The V gene's germline CDR1 is KGHSH and CDR2 LQKENI. The chain's CDR3 is CASSPGGDLDTDTQYF. CDR3 coding DNA: TGTGCCAGCTCACCGGGGGGGGATCTTGACACAGATACGCAGTATTTT.

This chain joins TRBV7-2 and TRBJ2-1, with TRBD2 matching over 8 bases. In germline, CDR1 is SGHTA, CDR2 FQGNSA. The CDR3 is made up of 18 amino acids. V lost 2 bases and J lost 4; bases outside the gene matches: 13. DNA of the CDR3: TGTGCCAGCAGCTTACCCCGCGGTAGTAGCGGGACTTACAATGAGCAGTTCTTC. Amino acids: CASSLPRGSSGTYNEQFF.

The chain employs TRBV7-6 and TRBJ2-7, with D possibly being TRBD2 (5 bases). V lost 4 bases, J lost 3 bases, and 10 bases lay in between. The length of the CDR3 is 13 residues. CDR1 SGHVS and CDR2 FNYEAQ come from the germline V gene. CDR3 in amino acids: CASSWAEGYEQYF. DNA for the CDR3: TGTGCCAGCAGCTGGGCCGAGGGCTACGAGCAGTACTTC.

V and J are TRBV7-2 and TRBJ2-5; possible D gene TRBD1, 6 bases. V lost 1 base and J 6 bases, leaving 12 bases between the germline ends. This CDR3 has 14 residues. CDR1 is SGHTA, CDR2 FQGNSA, per germline. CDR3 nucleotides: TGTGCCAGCAGCTTAGAAACAGGACAGAAGACCCAGTACTTC. This encodes CASSLETGQKTQYF. Combining the CDR3 with reference TRBV7-2 and TRBJ2-5 gives the whole variable domain GAGVSQSPSNKVTEKGKDVELRCDPISGHTALYWYRQSLGQGLEFLIYFQGNSAPDKSGLPSDRFSAERTGGSVSTLTIQRTQQEDSAVYLCASSLETGQKTQYFGPGTRLLVL.

By share, this clone counts as medium-sized (0.01 to 0.1%). J is TRBJ2-7 and V is TRBV10-1, with TRBD2 matching 8 bases. V lost 7 bases and J lost 2; bases outside the gene matches: 16. CDR1 is WNHNN and CDR2 is SYGVQD in the germline V gene (reference sequence). CDR3 length equals 17 residues. The CDR3 loop reads CASTQFSGRPRPYEQYF. In DNA, the CDR3 is TGCGCCAGCACTCAATTCAGCGGGAGACCACGCCCCTACGAGCAGTACTTC.

The rearrangement uses TRBV4-2 and TRBJ1-1; D gene unclear. There are 16 residues in the CDR3. CDR1 LGHNA and CDR2 YNFKEQ come from the germline V gene. Trimming pared 0 bases from V and 0 bases from J, leaving 11 bases between. DNA for the CDR3: TGTGCCAGCAGCCAAGATCCCAGTCAAATGAACACTGAAGCTTTCTTT. Translation gives CASSQDPSQMNTEAFF.

The gene calls are TRBV2 and TRBJ1-3; maybe TRBD1 (6 bases). Trimming took off 6 bases at V and 0 bases at J, with 18 bases between the two ends. The germline gives CDR1 SNHLY, CDR2 FYNNEI. The CDR3 has 17 residues. CDR3 bases: TGTGCCAGCAGGGCCAGACAGGACCACCTCTCTGGAAACACCATATATTTT. Its translation is CASRARQDHLSGNTIYF.

V usage is TRBV9 and J usage is TRBJ1-3; a possible D gene is TRBD1 (5 bases). The CDR3 consists of 17 residues. Trimming shortened V by 4 bases and J by 0 bases, and 17 bases separated the two germline ends. Per germline, CDR1 SGDLS and CDR2 YYNGEE. The CDR3 DNA reads as TGTGCCAGCAGCAACAGCCCCAGGGCAAGCTCTGGAAACACCATATATTTT. Encoded protein: CASSNSPRASSGNTIYF.

The chain has TRBV9 and TRBJ1-2; the match to TRBD1 covers 9 bases. With 2 bases clipped from V and 4 bases from J, the junction kept 3 bases outside the gene matches. The CDR3 is made up of 14 amino acids. Germline CDR1 SGDLS, CDR2 YYNGEE. CDR3 region: CASSVADRGYGYTF. The CDR3 region has the DNA TGTGCCAGCAGCGTGGCGGACAGGGGCTATGGCTACACCTTC.

This clone showed up just once. The CDR3 is CASNIPGTGFGGYTF. The CDR3 DNA sequence: TGTGCCAGCAATATCCCCGGGACAGGGTTTGGTGGCTACACCTTC. The J gene is TRBJ1-2, the V gene TRBV28; 9 bases map to TRBD1. Germline-derived CDR1 and CDR2 are MDHEN and SYDVKM. The CDR3 extends over 15 amino acids. The J segment lost 7 bases and the V segment lost 7 bases, leaving 13 bases of the junction unmatched.

This clone came up a few times. CDR3 sequence reads: CASNKKTGGNEQFF. As DNA, the CDR3 is TGTGCCAGCAACAAAAAAACAGGGGGCAATGAGCAGTTCTTC. The chain uses TRBV6-5 and TRBJ2-1, with TRBD1 matching 8 bases. Germline CDR1 and CDR2: MNHEY and SVGAGI. Losses at the gene ends were 7 bases for V and 6 bases for J; bases not matched to a gene: 8. The CDR3 is 14 amino acids.

The CDR3 DNA follows: TGCGCCAGCAGCTCCCAACCGAGCGGATACACCGGGGAGCTGTTTTTT. Encoded protein: CASSSQPSGYTGELFF. The chain is built from TRBV5-1 and TRBJ2-2, with D tentatively TRBD2 (5 bases). V was trimmed by 3 bases and J by 3 bases, leaving 15 bases between them. The CDR3 sequence is 16 residues long. Germline-derived CDR1 and CDR2 are SGHRS and YFSETQ. Together with reference TRBV5-1 and TRBJ2-2, the CDR3 gives the full variable domain: KAGVTQTPRYLIKTRGQQVTLSCSPISGHRSVSWYQQTPGQGLQFLFEYFSETQRNKGNFPGRFSGRQFSNSRSEMNVSTLELGDSALYLCASSSQPSGYTGELFFGEGSRLTVL.